Each of the 26 T cell receptor beta chains below was sequenced from the same sample in a study of beta chain features in type 1 diabetes. The entirety of the isolated RNA underwent reverse transcription, so expressed TCRB transcripts were sequenced. Generated by immunoSEQ multiplex PCR, the TCRdb table keeps only in-frame clones and is missing some. In the table there are 900,000 or so clones, roughly a sixth of which are singletons. Sequencing input: naive CD4+ T cells from blood. The origin of the receptors is a woman aged 18-29 years in good health.

The rearrangement uses TRBV5-4 and TRBJ2-3; 11 bases line up with TRBD2. CDR1 and CDR2 from the germline V gene are SGHNT and YYREEE (reference sequence). The CDR3 covers 16 residues. Losses at the gene ends were 1 base for V and 2 bases for J; bases not matched to a gene: 3. The CDR3: CASSLSLAGDTDTQYF. The CDR3 DNA sequence: TGTGCCAGCAGCTTGTCACTAGCGGGAGACACAGATACGCAGTATTTT.

The rearrangement links TRBV7-8 to TRBJ2-3, with 11 bases aligning to TRBD1. There are 16 residues in the CDR3. Germline CDR1 SGHVS, CDR2 FQNEAQ. V lost 4 bases and J lost 5; bases outside the gene matches: 8. The CDR3 reads CASSSTRTGGGDTQYF. The CDR3 DNA sequence: TGTGCCAGCAGCTCTACGAGGACAGGGGGCGGAGATACGCAGTATTTT.

The chain recombines TRBV6-5 with TRBJ1-2; the D is unclear. The CDR3 loop spans 14 amino acids. Germline-derived CDR1 and CDR2 are MNHEY and SVGAGI. Trimming took off 5 bases at V and 5 bases at J, with 15 bases between the two ends. The CDR3 sequence: CASSDQTAVYGYTF. The CDR3 bases are TGTGCCAGCAGTGACCAGACCGCTGTTTATGGCTACACCTTC.

In this sample, this clone turned up a few times. One end of the junction varies from germline; a read error may be responsible. In DNA, the CDR3 is TGTGCCAGCAGCGTAGAAACCAGCCAAGGGACCCAGTACTTC. As protein: CASSVETSQGTQYF. V and J are TRBV9 and TRBJ2-5; D unresolved. The V gene's germline CDR1 is SGDLS and CDR2 YYNGEE. The CDR3 extends over 14 amino acids.

There are a few counts of this clone. V usage is TRBV10-3 and J usage is TRBJ2-1; 8 bases are shared with TRBD1. Germline CDR1 ENHRY, CDR2 SYGVKD. Germline trimming cut 10 bases from V and 5 bases from J; bases unmatched to any gene: 4. The CDR3 is 12 amino acids. The CDR3 nucleotides read TGTGCCAACCAGGGGGCTAACAATGAGCAGTTCTTC. Encoded protein: CANQGANNEQFF.

This clone has more than one count but fewer than ten. The chain combines TRBV9 with TRBJ2-5; D is tentatively TRBD1 or TRBD2 (6 bases each). The V end was cut by 3 bases, the J end by 1 base, with 16 bases between. The CDR3 loop spans 16 amino acids. From germline, CDR1 is SGDLS and CDR2 YYNGEE. CDR3 sequence (DNA): TGTGCCAGCAGCGCCGAAGGACAGCGGGTCCAAGAGACCCAGTACTTC. It encodes CASSAEGQRVQETQYF.

This clone was counted a few times. The DNA for the CDR3 is TGCGCCAGCAGCCAAGGTGTTGGCAGGGGGCGGTCTGGGGCCAACGTCCTGACTTTC. The encoded protein is CASSQGVGRGRSGANVLTF. The chain has TRBV4-3 and TRBJ2-6; 8 bases match TRBD1. The length of the CDR3 is 19 residues. Germline loops: CDR1 LGHNA, CDR2 YSLEER. With V trimmed by 1 base and J by 1 base, 9 bases remained unmatched.

This chain joins TRBV7-2 and TRBJ2-7; possibly TRBD1 for D (6 bases). V lost 5 bases and J 6 bases, leaving 11 bases between the germline ends. CDR1 is SGHTA and CDR2 is FQGNSA in the germline V gene. CDR3 size: 12 residues. CDR3 sequence (DNA): TGTGCCAGCAGCCCCCAGGGGCGCGAGCAGTACTTC. Translation gives CASSPQGREQYF.

V usage is TRBV25-1 and J usage is TRBJ1-1; 7 bases align to TRBD1. The J segment lost 1 base and the V segment lost 5 bases, leaving 10 bases of the junction unmatched. The CDR3 covers 16 residues. In germline, CDR1 is MGHDK, CDR2 SYGVNS. CDR3 sequence: CASSNPRGSGNTEAFF. CDR3 in DNA: TGTGCCAGCAGTAACCCCAGGGGGAGCGGGAACACTGAAGCTTTCTTT. Full variable domain (rest looked up from reference TRBV25-1 and TRBJ1-1): EADIYQTPRYLVIGTGKKITLECSQTMGHDKMYWYQQDPGMELHLIHYSYGVNSTEKGDLSSESTVSRIRTEHFPLTLESARPSHTSQYLCASSNPRGSGNTEAFFGQGTRLTVV.

CDR3 DNA sequence: TGTGCCAGCAGCACCCGGGACAGACCGAACACCGGGGAGCTGTTTTTT. Residues: CASSTRDRPNTGELFF. The chain combines TRBV7-9 with TRBJ2-2; TRBD1 aligns across 7 bases. The J segment lost 0 bases and the V segment lost 5 bases, leaving 6 bases of the junction unmatched. Germline V gene data show CDR1 as SEHNR and CDR2 as FQNEAQ (reference sequence). This CDR3 is built from 16 residues.

The table lists this clone with a few counts. The chain joins TRBV28 to TRBJ2-7; tentative D call: TRBD1 (5 bases). With 3 bases removed from V and 3 bases from J, the gap between germline ends came to 12 bases. Germline-derived CDR1 and CDR2 are MDHEN and SYDVKM. The CDR3 has 14 amino acids. The CDR3: CASSFPRAHYEQYF. DNA of the CDR3: TGTGCCAGCAGTTTCCCCAGGGCTCACTACGAGCAGTACTTC.

The chain recombines TRBV19 with TRBJ1-2; D may be TRBD1 (6 bases). Trimming took off 7 bases at V and 2 bases at J, with 11 bases between the two ends. The germline gives CDR1 LNHDA, CDR2 SQIVND (reference sequence). The CDR3 is made up of 13 amino acids. The CDR3 DNA reads TGTGCCAGTACCCCGGACAGAAACTATGGCTACACCTTC. It encodes CASTPDRNYGYTF. The variable domain in full, completed from reference TRBV19 and TRBJ1-2, reads DGGITQSPKYLFRKEGQNVTLSCEQNLNHDAMYWYRQDPGQGLRLIYYSQIVNDFQKGDIAEGYSVSREKKESFPLTVTSAQKNPTAFYLCASTPDRNYGYTFGSGTRLTVV.

A single count supports this clone. The sample has other DNA sequences that encode this CDR3 too. The CDR3 DNA reads TGTGCCAGCAGCCGTCCGGACAGGGGCAATCAGCCCCAGCATTTT. Translation: CASSRPDRGNQPQHF. The genes are TRBV28 and TRBJ1-5; TRBD1 matches 8 bases. Germline CDR1 is MDHEN and CDR2 is SYDVKM. The CDR3 runs to 15 residues. Germline trimming cut 6 bases from V and 2 bases from J; bases unmatched to any gene: 6.

The chain recombines TRBV7-6 with TRBJ1-1; 12 bases are shared with TRBD1. Per germline, CDR1 SGHVS and CDR2 FNYEAQ. V lost 1 base and J lost 4; bases outside the gene matches: 7. The CDR3 runs 17 residues. CDR3: CASSLVGTGGYGTEAFF. CDR3 nucleotide sequence: TGTGCCAGCAGCTTAGTCGGGACAGGGGGCTACGGCACTGAAGCTTTCTTT.

The chain couples TRBV4-2 to TRBJ2-5; D may be TRBD1 or TRBD2 (5 bases each). Trimming left V 7 bases short and J 4 bases short, with 19 bases between. The CDR3 runs to 15 residues. Germline loops: CDR1 LGHNA, CDR2 YNFKEQ. The CDR3 spells CASTHGTNRGETQYF. The CDR3 DNA reads TGTGCCAGCACCCACGGGACGAATCGGGGAGAGACCCAGTACTTC.

The chain combines TRBV7-2 with TRBJ2-7; D may be TRBD1 (5 bases). Trimming left V 5 bases short and J 0 bases short, with 8 bases between. The germline V gene has CDR1 SGHTA and CDR2 FQGNSA. This CDR3 spans 13 amino acids. The CDR3: CASSTTGSYEQYF. The DNA for the CDR3 is TGTGCCAGCAGCACCACAGGCTCCTACGAGCAGTACTTC. The variable domain in full, completed from reference TRBV7-2 and TRBJ2-7, reads GAGVSQSPSNKVTEKGKDVELRCDPISGHTALYWYRQSLGQGLEFLIYFQGNSAPDKSGLPSDRFSAERTGGSVSTLTIQRTQQEDSAVYLCASSTTGSYEQYFGPGTRLTVT.

This chain links TRBV28 with TRBJ2-7, with TRBD1 as a possible D gene (8 bases). Germline CDR1 MDHEN, CDR2 SYDVKM. The CDR3 has 16 amino acids. The V and J ends lost 3 bases and 1 base respectively, with 16 bases between them. CDR3 DNA sequence: TGTGCCAGCAGTTTGACAGGGGACTATAGGTCCTACGAGCAGTACTTC. Protein: CASSLTGDYRSYEQYF.

The V and J genes are TRBV4-1 and TRBJ1-2; perhaps TRBD1 as D (5 bases). Between the trimmed V and J ends, which lost 3 bases and 0 bases, there was a span of 23 bases. CDR1 MGHRA and CDR2 YSYEKL come from the germline V gene. The CDR3 contains 19 residues. This CDR3 is CASSHPPGRITASNYGYTF. The CDR3 DNA reads TGCGCCAGCAGCCACCCACCGGGACGGATTACCGCGTCTAACTATGGCTACACCTTC.

The rearrangement uses TRBV20-1 and TRBJ2-1; TRBD2 might be the D (5 bases). The CDR3 totals 11 residues. V lost 6 bases, J lost 11 bases, and 14 bases lay in between. In germline, CDR1 is DFQATT, CDR2 SNEGSKA (reference sequence). The CDR3 DNA is TGCAGTGCCCCAGGACTGGGTAAGCAGTTCTTC. It encodes CSAPGLGKQFF.

The chain links TRBV7-2 to TRBJ2-7, with D hard to call. This CDR3 spans 13 amino acids. Trimming took off 1 base at V and 2 bases at J, with 6 bases between the two ends. Germline lookup yields CDR1 SGHTA and CDR2 FQGNSA. The CDR3 DNA reads as TGTGCCAGCAGCTTAGGGCGGACCTACGAGCAGTACTTC. It translates to CASSLGRTYEQYF.

V is TRBV2 and J is TRBJ2-5; D is unclear. The germline V gene encodes CDR1 SNHLY and CDR2 FYNNEI. Deletions cut 6 bases from V and 5 bases from J, with 13 bases between. The CDR3 sequence is 13 residues long. CDR3 sequence (DNA): TGTGCCAGCAGAGAGCTAGTTTCGGAGACCCAGTACTTC. Encoded protein: CASRELVSETQYF.

The sample holds a few counts of this clone. The sample has other DNA sequences that encode this CDR3 too. This sequence joins TRBV28 and TRBJ1-5; D not certain. Germline CDR1 and CDR2: MDHEN and SYDVKM. The CDR3 sequence is 12 residues long. Between the trimmed V and J ends, which lost 2 bases and 5 bases, there was a span of 4 bases. Here the CDR3 DNA reads TGTGCCAGCAGTTTACTGTATCAGCCCCAGCATTTT. Protein product: CASSLLYQPQHF.

The chain couples TRBV9 to TRBJ1-2; D may be TRBD1 (5 bases). Germline assignment: CDR1 SGDLS and CDR2 YYNGEE. The CDR3 runs to 14 residues. Trimming shortened V by 0 bases and J by 4 bases, and 10 bases separated the two germline ends. The CDR3 coding sequence is TGTGCCAGCAGCGTAGAAATGCAGGGCTATGGCTACACCTTC. Its protein is CASSVEMQGYGYTF.

This chain connects TRBV15 to TRBJ2-2; 7 bases match TRBD2. The length of the CDR3 is 14 residues. The V gene's germline CDR1 is LNHNV and CDR2 YYDKDF (reference sequence). V shed 3 bases, J shed 6 bases, and the junction held 4 bases outside the gene matches. The CDR3 nucleotides read TGTGCCACCAGCAGGGGAGGGGCGGCCGGGGAGCTGTTTTTT. Protein product: CATSRGGAAGELFF.

As concerns this clone: Other DNA sequences in the same sample also yield this CDR3. The chain joins TRBV18 to TRBJ2-5; a possible D gene is TRBD2 (7 bases). The germline V and J ends were trimmed by 0 bases and 5 bases, with 10 bases remaining between them. The germline V gene encodes CDR1 KGHSH and CDR2 LQKENI. The length of the CDR3 is 14 residues. The CDR3 DNA follows: TGTGCCAGCTCACCACCATCGGGGGGCGAGACCCAGTACTTC. Translation gives CASSPPSGGETQYF.

In this sample, this clone turned up a few times. The CDR3 is CASSQTSGRAQQYF. The CDR3 nucleotides read TGTGCCAGCAGCCAGACTAGCGGGAGGGCCCAGCAGTACTTC. The chain employs TRBV6-5 and TRBJ2-7, with TRBD2 matching over 14 bases. Germline loops: CDR1 MNHEY, CDR2 SVGAGI. J was trimmed by 8 bases and V by 6 bases; bases with no gene match: 6. The CDR3 is 14 amino acids.